The present TCR beta chain was sequenced within a study of blood T cell repertoires in COVID-19. Study-level background: COVID-19 samples from acute and convalescent phases originated in the United States, Italy and Spain. The cDNA or gDNA used as material had been derived from T cells, B-cell-depleted T cells, or PBMCs.

Authors' data handling: The assay estimated nucleated cells by amplifying reference gene primers. The data were produced by immunoSEQ multiplex PCR, yet TCRdb's version contains in-frame clones alone and is incomplete. That table gives V, J and clone size, and the DNA gave D and trimming. The repertoire holds 95,000 to 110,000 clones, with roughly 87% as singletons. The ends were cut back, 4 bases at V and 0 bases at J, with 12 bases in the middle. The CDR3 has 15 residues. CDR1 is LNHNV and CDR2 is YYDKDF in the germline V gene (reference sequence). The chain recombines TRBV15 with TRBJ1-2, with D tentatively TRBD1 (6 bases). The sample taken for sequencing was peripheral blood. The sequence came from a human donor in a cohort sampled during active COVID-19. CDR3 sequence (DNA): TGTGCCACCAGCACCCGGACAGTAACTAACTATGGCTACACCTTC. This sequence encodes CATSTRTVTNYGYTF. Using reference TRBV15 and TRBJ1-2 for the parts outside the CDR3, the full variable domain is DAMVIQNPRYQVTQFGKPVTLSCSQTLNHNVMYWYQQKSSQAPKLLFHYYDKDFNNEADTPDNFQSRRPNTSFCFLDIRSPGLGDTAMYLCATSTRTVTNYGYTFGSGTRLTVV.